These 14 T cell receptor beta chains came from one sample sequenced in a study of regulatory T cells in long-lasting Graves disease. Arm-PCR of CDR3 regions with iRepertoire HTBI primers generated TCR beta libraries. TCRdb recomputed calls from the multiplex PCR reads with MiXCR, one row per CDR3 protein. Of 530,000 or so distinct CDR3 sequences in the sample, roughly 13% are singletons; the top ten hold under 10%. Time point noted: newly diagnosed GD, antithyroid drugs for less than 3 months. There was RNA extracted from PBMCs, and the TCR library was made from it. These data also formed part of another study, on T cells in Graves' hyperthyroidism and ophthalmopathy.

Sequenced material: peripheral blood mononuclear cells (PBMCs), taken at new diagnosis, from a patient treated with antithyroid drugs. The receptor source for this set is a man aged 30 to 45 with Graves disease.

The V call is TRBV18, the J call TRBJ2-7, with TRBD1 identical over 8 bases. The germline CDR1 and CDR2 sequences are KGHSH and LQKENI. With V trimmed by 3 bases and J by 2 bases, 9 bases remained unmatched. The CDR3 is 16 residues long. CDR3 region: CASSPPTGGEAYEQYF. CDR3 DNA: TGTGCCAGCTCACCTCCCACAGGGGGTGAGGCCTACGAGCAGTACTTC.

As to this clonotype: A far larger clone is one base from this, pointing to a likely read error. The J gene is TRBJ2-1, the V gene TRBV11-2; maybe TRBD1 (6 bases). From germline, CDR1 is SGHAT and CDR2 FQNNGV. CDR3 length equals 13 residues. The CDR3 coding sequence is TGTGCCAGCAGCTCCACAGGGTTGGAGACCCAGCACTTC. This gives the protein CASSSTGLETQHF.

The table lists this clonotype with many counts. This chain joins TRBV6-2 or TRBV6-3 and TRBJ2-5, with TRBD2 as a possible D gene (5 bases). There are 15 residues in the CDR3. Germline values: CDR1 MNHEY, CDR2 SVGEGT. V was trimmed by 6 bases and J by 2 bases, leaving 16 bases between them. CDR3 sequence reads: CASSRRGFGQETQYF. As DNA, the CDR3 is TGTGCCAGCAGCCGCCGCGGGTTCGGACAAGAGACCCAGTACTTC.

This clonotype appeared a single time. A single base separates this from a much larger clone, so it may be a read error. The V call is TRBV19, the J call TRBJ2-2; possibly TRBD1 for D (5 bases). The germline V gene has CDR1 LNHDA and CDR2 SQIVND (reference sequence). CDR3 size: 18 residues. Trimming stripped 5 bases from V and 0 bases from J, with 19 bases between. CDR3 in amino acids: CASSFHLGQRSNTGELFF. The DNA of the CDR3 is TGTGCCAGTAGTTTCCATCTGGGGCAGAGGTCGAACACCGGGGAGCTGTTTTTT. The full variable domain, completed using reference TRBV19 and TRBJ2-2, is DGGITQSPKYLFRKEGQNVTLSCEQNLNHDAMYWYRQDPGQGLRLIYYSQIVNDFQKGDIAEGYSVSREKKESFPLTVTSAQKNPTAFYLCASSFHLGQRSNTGELFFGEGSRLTVL.

This clonotype appeared many times. The chain combines TRBV20-1 with TRBJ2-7, with 9 bases matching TRBD1. This CDR3 contains 14 residues. Germline V gives CDR1 DFQATT, CDR2 SNEGSKA (reference sequence). Germline trimming cut 1 base from V and 4 bases from J; bases unmatched to any gene: 5. The CDR3 here is CSARGGTGSYEQYF. The CDR3 nucleotides read TGCAGTGCTAGAGGGGGGACAGGGTCATACGAGCAGTACTTC.

This clonotype has at least ten counts. The chain employs TRBV19 and TRBJ1-5; a weak D match, TRBD1 (5 bases). The CDR3 runs to 14 residues. Trimming took 5 bases from V and 9 from J, leaving 17 bases between them. Per the germline V gene, CDR1 is LNHDA and CDR2 is SQIVND (reference sequence). CDR3 sequence: CASSSPGALRPQHF. CDR3 bases: TGTGCCAGTAGTTCCCCCGGGGCCCTCCGGCCCCAGCATTTT.

In its sample, this clonotype was seen many times. The chain links TRBV6-2 or TRBV6-3 to TRBJ1-1; D uncertain. V lost 7 bases and J lost 1, with 10 bases in between. The CDR3 covers 13 residues. The germline V gene encodes CDR1 MNHEY and CDR2 SVGEGT. This chain's CDR3 is CASKINQNTEAFF. CDR3 nucleotides: TGTGCCAGCAAAATTAACCAGAACACTGAAGCTTTCTTT.

V is TRBV5-6 and J is TRBJ1-5; 10 nucleotides line up with TRBD1. This CDR3 is 16 amino acids long. Losses at the gene ends were 1 base for V and 4 bases for J; bases not matched to a gene: 5. The V gene's germline CDR1 is SGHDT and CDR2 YYEEEE. CDR3 nucleotides: TGTGCCAGCAGCTTGTATGGGACAGGGGTGAATCAGCCCCAGCATTTT. Protein product: CASSLYGTGVNQPQHF.

This clonotype has a count of ten or more. The rearrangement uses TRBV2 and TRBJ2-7; 7 nucleotides match TRBD1. V lost 6 bases, J lost 11 bases, and 10 bases stayed unmatched. This CDR3 has 12 amino acids. CDR1 and CDR2 from the germline V gene are SNHLY and FYNNEI. The CDR3 is CASRGDSLQEYF. DNA for the CDR3: TGTGCCAGCAGAGGGGACAGCCTTCAGGAGTACTTC.

A remark on this clonotype: As the CDR3 is not closed by the conserved phenylalanine or tryptophan, this likely results from a read error. The chain uses TRBV29-1 and TRBJ1-1; D uncertain. Germline V lookup: CDR1 SQVTM, CDR2 ANQGSEA. V lost 4 bases and J 0 bases, leaving 12 bases between the germline ends. This CDR3 spans 14 amino acids. The CDR3 coding sequence is TGCAGCGTTGGCTCCGGACTGCTGAACACTGAAGCTTTCCTT. Protein: CSVGSGLLNTEAFL.

This clonotype was detected ten times or more. The V gene is TRBV20-1, the J gene TRBJ1-1; a possible D gene is TRBD1 (5 bases). CDR3 size: 14 residues. Germline CDR1 is DFQATT and CDR2 is SNEGSKA (reference sequence). The V end was cut by 6 bases, the J end by 0 bases, with 14 bases between. The CDR3 nucleotides are TGCAGTGCCGTACCTGGGACGTTGAACACTGAAGCTTTCTTT. Protein: CSAVPGTLNTEAFF.

This clonotype was seen many times. The gene calls are TRBV20-1 and TRBJ2-1, with 8 bases matching TRBD1. CDR3 length: 13 amino acids. Germline trimming cut 3 bases from V and 9 bases from J; bases unmatched to any gene: 7. Germline CDR1 DFQATT, CDR2 SNEGSKA (reference sequence). The CDR3 region is CSARDGQGGEQFF. CDR3 coding DNA: TGCAGTGCTAGGGATGGACAGGGCGGTGAGCAGTTCTTC.

This clonotype was picked up many times. The chain employs TRBV12-3 or TRBV12-4 and TRBJ2-1, with no clear D. The ends were cut back, 1 base at V and 0 bases at J, with 7 bases in the middle. This CDR3 is built from 15 residues. CDR3 in amino acids: CASSLVPSSYNEQFF. In DNA form, the CDR3 reads TGTGCCAGCAGTTTAGTCCCCAGCTCCTACAATGAGCAGTTCTTC.

This clonotype was seen ten or more times. This chain links TRBV5-1 with TRBJ2-7; possible D gene TRBD2, 6 bases. The CDR3 contains 15 residues. V lost 1 base to trimming and J lost 4 bases, with 15 bases between them. The germline V gene has CDR1 SGHRS and CDR2 YFSETQ. DNA for the CDR3: TGCGCCAGCAGCTTGAATCCAGCGGGCTCTTACGAGCAGTACTTC. This sequence encodes CASSLNPAGSYEQYF.